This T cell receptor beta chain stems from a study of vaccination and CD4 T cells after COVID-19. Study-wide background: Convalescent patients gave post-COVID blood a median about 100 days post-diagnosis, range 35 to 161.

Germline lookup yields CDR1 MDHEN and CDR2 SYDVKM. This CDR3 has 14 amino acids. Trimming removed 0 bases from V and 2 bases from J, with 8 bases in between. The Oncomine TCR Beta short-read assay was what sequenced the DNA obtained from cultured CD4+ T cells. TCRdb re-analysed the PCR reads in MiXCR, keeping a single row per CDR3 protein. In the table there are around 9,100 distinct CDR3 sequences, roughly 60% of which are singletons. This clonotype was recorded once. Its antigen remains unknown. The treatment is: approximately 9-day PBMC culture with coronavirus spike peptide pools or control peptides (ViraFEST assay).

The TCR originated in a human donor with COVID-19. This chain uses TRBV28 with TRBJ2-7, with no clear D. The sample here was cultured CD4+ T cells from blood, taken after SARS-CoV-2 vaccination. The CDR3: CASSLWGLPYEQYF. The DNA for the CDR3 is TGTGCCAGCAGTTTATGGGGCCTACCCTACGAGCAGTACTTC.